This passage covers 16 T cell receptor beta chains from one sample sequenced in a study of blood T cell repertoires in COVID-19. Assay: immunoSEQ multiplex PCR; the TCRdb copy retains only in-frame clones and omits some. The data show 150,000 to 200,000 clones, 70% to 90% seen once. The specimen was peripheral blood. These receptors were taken from a man in his forties or fifties with acute or convalescent COVID-19.

J is TRBJ1-1 and V is TRBV6-1; D is perhaps TRBD1 (5 bases). Germline V gene data show CDR1 as MNHNS and CDR2 as SASEGT. Trimming removed 5 bases from V and 4 bases from J, with 17 bases in between. CDR3 length equals 15 residues. The CDR3 bases are TGTGCCAGCAGTTCTCCGGGGGAAGGGGCCACTGAAGCTTTCTTT. The encoded protein is CASSSPGEGATEAFF.

This clone was seen once. The J gene is TRBJ2-3, the V gene TRBV3-1 (or the pseudogene TRBV3-2); D remains unclear. There are 15 residues in the CDR3. Deletions cut 1 base from V and 0 bases from J, with 8 bases between. CDR1 and CDR2 (germline): LGHDT, YNNKEL (reference sequence). The CDR3 DNA reads as TGTGCCAGCAGCCAAGTCCCGGGTAGCACAGATACGCAGTATTTT. Amino acid sequence: CASSQVPGSTDTQYF.

V and J are TRBV11-1 and TRBJ1-1, with D uncertain. CDR1 SGHAT and CDR2 FQDESV come from the germline V gene (reference sequence). This CDR3 region has 14 residues. The V gene lost 1 base and the J gene lost 4 bases, with 10 bases spanning the gap. The CDR3 loop is CASSLGRGTTEAFF. The CDR3, as DNA: TGTGCCAGCAGCTTAGGACGGGGAACCACTGAAGCTTTCTTT.

The chain is built from TRBV5-6 and TRBJ2-1; tentative D call: TRBD1 (6 bases). The CDR3 totals 15 residues. CDR1 is SGHDT, CDR2 YYEEEE, per germline. V was trimmed by 3 bases and J by 4 bases, leaving 14 bases between them. CDR3 DNA sequence: TGTGCCAGCAGCTCCGGGACAAAGAAGTACAATGAGCAGTTCTTC. Amino acids: CASSSGTKKYNEQFF.

The chain links TRBV5-1 to TRBJ2-1; 7 nucleotides agree with TRBD2. J gave up 1 base and V 2 bases, and 3 bases lay outside the gene matches. Per the germline V gene, CDR1 is SGHRS and CDR2 is YFSETQ. The CDR3 covers 15 residues. The CDR3 is CASSFSGLSYNEQFF. CDR3 nucleotides: TGCGCCAGCAGCTTTAGCGGGCTTTCCTACAATGAGCAGTTCTTC.

The J gene is TRBJ1-2, the V gene TRBV11-2, with TRBD1 identical over 7 bases. Germline-derived CDR1 and CDR2 are SGHAT and FQNNGV. V shed 4 bases, J shed 6 bases, and the junction held 8 bases outside the gene matches. The CDR3 is 14 residues long. CDR3 protein: CASSSLTGKDGYTF. DNA of the CDR3: TGTGCCAGCAGCTCCCTGACAGGGAAAGATGGCTACACCTTC.

The chain has TRBV5-4 and TRBJ1-6; possible D gene TRBD1, 5 bases. The CDR3 sequence is 15 residues long. Trimming removed 0 bases at V and 10 bases at J, with 14 bases between. In germline, CDR1 is SGHNT, CDR2 YYREEE (reference sequence). CDR3 bases: TGTGCCAGCAGCTTGGAGGGTAGTAGGGGATCACCCCTCCACTTT. This translates into CASSLEGSRGSPLHF.

V gene TRBV7-3 combines with J gene TRBJ1-1; D is unclear. Trimming took off 4 bases at V and 2 bases at J, with 17 bases between the two ends. CDR1 is SGHTA, CDR2 FQGTGA, per germline. This CDR3 contains 16 residues. The DNA for the CDR3 is TGTGCCAGCAGCTCCGGTCGCTCCCCGGGAAACACTGAAGCTTTCTTT. Translated, it gives CASSSGRSPGNTEAFF.

The genes are TRBV10-1 and TRBJ2-5, with D uncertain. The CDR3 is made up of 16 amino acids. V lost 0 bases and J 0 bases, leaving 11 bases between the germline ends. Germline V gene data show CDR1 as WNHNN and CDR2 as SYGVQD (reference sequence). The CDR3 spells CASSESKAGNQETQYF. CDR3 DNA: TGCGCCAGCAGTGAGTCGAAGGCAGGCAACCAAGAGACCCAGTACTTC.

The chain uses TRBV12-3 or TRBV12-4 and TRBJ1-1; unclear D gene. The V gene lost 3 bases and the J gene lost 0 bases, with 5 bases spanning the gap. CDR3 length: 13 amino acids. The CDR3 DNA is TGTGCCAGCAGTTTTGCGATGAACACTGAAGCTTTCTTT. Translation gives CASSFAMNTEAFF.

The chain carries TRBV6-1 and TRBJ1-5, with no clear D. CDR3 length: 12 amino acids. The germline V and J ends were trimmed by 3 bases and 4 bases, with 4 bases remaining between them. Germline CDR1 MNHNS, CDR2 SASEGT. As DNA, the CDR3 is TGTGCCAGCAGTGATTCTAATCAGCCCCAGCATTTT. Translated, it gives CASSDSNQPQHF.

The chain links TRBV6-5 to TRBJ1-3; no definite D call. The V end lost 7 bases, the J end lost 0 bases, and 10 bases lay between the germline ends. The germline CDR1 and CDR2 sequences are MNHEY and SVGAGI. CDR3 length: 14 residues. For the CDR3, the DNA is TGTGCCAGCACATTTGAGGGCTCTGGAAACACCATATATTTT. This codes for CASTFEGSGNTIYF.

V and J are TRBV28 and TRBJ1-5; 7 nucleotides line up with TRBD1. The CDR3 has 14 amino acids. The germline CDR1 and CDR2 sequences are MDHEN and SYDVKM. V trimming: 6 bases; J trimming: 4 bases; junction bases outside the gene matches: 6. CDR3 residues: CASSLGQPNQPQHF. CDR3 sequence (DNA): TGTGCCAGCAGCCTGGGACAGCCAAATCAGCCCCAGCATTTT.

This clone was recorded only once. The rearrangement links TRBV19 to TRBJ2-2; 8 nucleotides agree with TRBD1. The germline gives CDR1 LNHDA, CDR2 SQIVND (reference sequence). CDR3 length: 16 residues. The V gene end was trimmed by 5 bases and the J gene end by 9 bases; junction bases not matched to a gene: 14. CDR3 sequence reads: CASSPSRTGRFWELFF. DNA for the CDR3: TGTGCCAGTAGTCCTTCTCGGACAGGGCGTTTTTGGGAGCTGTTTTTT.

The V call is TRBV14, the J call TRBJ2-3; possibly TRBD2 for D (5 bases). Germline CDR1 is SGHDN and CDR2 is FVKESK. CDR3 length equals 17 residues. V was trimmed by 2 bases and J by 1 base, leaving 16 bases between them. CDR3 residues: CASSQLLRTEGTDTQYF. CDR3 in DNA: TGTGCCAGCAGCCAACTTTTGCGGACGGAGGGCACAGATACGCAGTATTTT.

This clone was detected only a few times. The chain carries TRBV29-1 and TRBJ2-3, with TRBD1 matching 9 bases. Germline V gene sequence: CDR1 SQVTM, CDR2 ANQGSEA. The trim removed 3 bases at V and 7 bases at J, leaving 8 bases unmatched. This CDR3 is built from 14 residues. Here the CDR3 reads CSVDKMTGGHTQYF. The CDR3 DNA sequence: TGCAGCGTTGACAAGATGACAGGGGGACATACGCAGTATTTT.